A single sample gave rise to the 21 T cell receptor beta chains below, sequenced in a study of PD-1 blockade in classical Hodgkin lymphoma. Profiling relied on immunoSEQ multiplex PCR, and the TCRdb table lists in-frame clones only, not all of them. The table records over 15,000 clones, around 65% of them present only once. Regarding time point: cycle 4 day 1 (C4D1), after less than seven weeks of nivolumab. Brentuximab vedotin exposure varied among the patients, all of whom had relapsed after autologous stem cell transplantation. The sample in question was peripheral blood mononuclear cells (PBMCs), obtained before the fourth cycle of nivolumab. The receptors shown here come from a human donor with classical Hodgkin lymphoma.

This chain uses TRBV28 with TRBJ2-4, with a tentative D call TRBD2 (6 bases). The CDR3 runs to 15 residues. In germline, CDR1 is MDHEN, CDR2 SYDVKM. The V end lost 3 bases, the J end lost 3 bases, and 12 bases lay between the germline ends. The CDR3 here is CASSLLADNKNIQYF. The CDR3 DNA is TGTGCCAGCAGTTTGTTAGCGGACAACAAAAACATTCAGTACTTC.

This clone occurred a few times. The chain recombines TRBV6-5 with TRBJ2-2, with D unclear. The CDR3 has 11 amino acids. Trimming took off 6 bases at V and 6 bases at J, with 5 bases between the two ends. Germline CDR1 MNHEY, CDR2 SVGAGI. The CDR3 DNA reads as TGTGCCAGCAGGGGTGCCGGGGAGCTGTTTTTT. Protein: CASRGAGELFF.

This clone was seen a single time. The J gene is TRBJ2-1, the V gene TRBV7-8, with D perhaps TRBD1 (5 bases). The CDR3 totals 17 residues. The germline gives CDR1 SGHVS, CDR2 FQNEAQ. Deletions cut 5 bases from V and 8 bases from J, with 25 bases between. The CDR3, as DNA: TGTGCCAGCAGCCCTACCCCCCCTCGGGTAATAGGGGATGAGCAGTTCTTC. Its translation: CASSPTPPRVIGDEQFF.

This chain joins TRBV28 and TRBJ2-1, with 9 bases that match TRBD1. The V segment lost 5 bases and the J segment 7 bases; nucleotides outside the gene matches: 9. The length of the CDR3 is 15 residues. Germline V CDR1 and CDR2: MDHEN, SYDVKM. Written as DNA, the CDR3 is TGTGCCAGCAGTCCGGACGGGACAGGGTGGAATGAGCAGTTCTTC. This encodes CASSPDGTGWNEQFF.

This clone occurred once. CDR3 loop: CASSSGLAGGYNEQFF. DNA for the CDR3: TGTGCCAGCAGCTCTGGACTAGCGGGAGGGTACAATGAGCAGTTCTTC. The genes are TRBV7-7 and TRBJ2-1; 15 bases align to TRBD2. There are 16 residues in the CDR3. The V and J ends lost 4 bases and 4 bases, in that order; junction bases with no gene match: 2. Germline V gene data show CDR1 as SSHAT and CDR2 as FNYEAQ (reference sequence).

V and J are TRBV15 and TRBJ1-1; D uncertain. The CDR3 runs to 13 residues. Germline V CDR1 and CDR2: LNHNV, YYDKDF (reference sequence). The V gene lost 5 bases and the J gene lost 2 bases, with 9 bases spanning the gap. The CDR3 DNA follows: TGTGCCACCAGCGAGGACGCTAACACTGAAGCTTTCTTT. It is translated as CATSEDANTEAFF.

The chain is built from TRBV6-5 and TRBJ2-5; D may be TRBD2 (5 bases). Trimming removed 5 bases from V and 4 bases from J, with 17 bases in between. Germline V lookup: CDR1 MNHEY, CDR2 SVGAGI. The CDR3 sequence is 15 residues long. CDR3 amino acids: CASSAQDSLAETQYF. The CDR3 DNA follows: TGTGCCAGCAGTGCCCAGGATTCGCTAGCAGAGACCCAGTACTTC.

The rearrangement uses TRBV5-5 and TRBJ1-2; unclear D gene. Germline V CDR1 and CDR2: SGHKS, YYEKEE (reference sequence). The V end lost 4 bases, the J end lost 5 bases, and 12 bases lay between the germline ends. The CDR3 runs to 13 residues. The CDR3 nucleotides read TGTGCCAGCAGCCCTCCCGGAAATTATGGCTACACCTTC. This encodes CASSPPGNYGYTF. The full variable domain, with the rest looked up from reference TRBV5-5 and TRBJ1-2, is DAGVTQSPTHLIKTRGQQVTLRCSPISGHKSVSWYQQVLGQGPQFIFQYYEKEERGRGNFPDRFSARQFPNYSSELNVNALLLGDSALYLCASSPPGNYGYTFGSGTRLTVV.

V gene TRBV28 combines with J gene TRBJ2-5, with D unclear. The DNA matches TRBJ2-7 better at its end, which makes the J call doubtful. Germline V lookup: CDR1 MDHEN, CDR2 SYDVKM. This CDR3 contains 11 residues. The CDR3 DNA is TGTGCCAGCAGTTACAGCTACGAGCAGTACTTC. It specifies CASSYSYEQYF.

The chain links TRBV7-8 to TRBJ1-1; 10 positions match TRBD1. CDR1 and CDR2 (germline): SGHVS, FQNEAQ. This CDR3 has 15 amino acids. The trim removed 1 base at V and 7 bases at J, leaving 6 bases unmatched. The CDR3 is CASSLDRDRGREAFF. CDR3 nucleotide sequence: TGTGCCAGCAGCTTAGACCGGGACAGGGGACGTGAAGCTTTCTTT.

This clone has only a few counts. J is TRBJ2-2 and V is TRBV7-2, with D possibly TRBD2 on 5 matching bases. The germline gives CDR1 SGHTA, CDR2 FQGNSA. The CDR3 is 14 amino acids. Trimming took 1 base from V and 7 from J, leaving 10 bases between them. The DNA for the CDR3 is TGTGCCAGCAGCTTAGGGTTCGAGGGCGGGGAGCTGTTTTTT. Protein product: CASSLGFEGGELFF. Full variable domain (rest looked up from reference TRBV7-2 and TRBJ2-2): GAGVSQSPSNKVTEKGKDVELRCDPISGHTALYWYRQSLGQGLEFLIYFQGNSAPDKSGLPSDRFSAERTGGSVSTLTIQRTQQEDSAVYLCASSLGFEGGELFFGEGSRLTVL.

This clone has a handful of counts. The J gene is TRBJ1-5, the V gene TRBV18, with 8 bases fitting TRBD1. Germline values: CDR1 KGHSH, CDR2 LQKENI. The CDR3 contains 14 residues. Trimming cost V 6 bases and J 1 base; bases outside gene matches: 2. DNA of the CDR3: TGTGCCAGCTCCGGACAGGGCAGCAATCAGCCCCAGCATTTT. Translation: CASSGQGSNQPQHF. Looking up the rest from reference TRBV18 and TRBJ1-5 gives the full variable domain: NAGVMQNPRHLVRRRGQEARLRCSPMKGHSHVYWYRQLPEEGLKFMVYLQKENIIDESGMPKERFSAEFPKEGPSILRIQQVVRGDSAAYFCASSGQGSNQPQHFGDGTRLSIL.

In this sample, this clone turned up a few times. In DNA, the CDR3 is TGTGCCATCAGCTCTAGCGGGAGGGCTTCAAAAGATACGCAGTATTTT. Amino acids: CAISSSGRASKDTQYF. V usage is TRBV10-3 and J usage is TRBJ2-3; 12 bases agree with TRBD2. In germline, CDR1 is ENHRY, CDR2 SYGVKD. After removal of 6 bases from V and 5 bases from J, the junction contained 9 bases not matched to a gene. The CDR3 has 16 residues.

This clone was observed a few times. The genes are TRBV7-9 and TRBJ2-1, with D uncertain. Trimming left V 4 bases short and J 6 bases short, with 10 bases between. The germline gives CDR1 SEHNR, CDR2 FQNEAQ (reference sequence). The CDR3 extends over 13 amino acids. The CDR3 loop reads CASSYPRSNEQFF. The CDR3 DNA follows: TGTGCCAGCAGCTACCCCCGGAGCAATGAGCAGTTCTTC.

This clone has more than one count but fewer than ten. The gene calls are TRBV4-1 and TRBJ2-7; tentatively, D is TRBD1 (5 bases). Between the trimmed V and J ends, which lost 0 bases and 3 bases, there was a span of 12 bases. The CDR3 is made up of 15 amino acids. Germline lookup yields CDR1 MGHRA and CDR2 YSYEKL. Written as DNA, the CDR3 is TGCGCCAGCAGCCAAGACCCGACAGAGATCTACGAGCAGTACTTC. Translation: CASSQDPTEIYEQYF.

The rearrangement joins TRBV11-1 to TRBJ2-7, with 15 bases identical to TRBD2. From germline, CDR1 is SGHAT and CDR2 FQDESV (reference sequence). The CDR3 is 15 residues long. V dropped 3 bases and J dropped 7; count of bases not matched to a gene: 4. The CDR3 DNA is TGTGCCAGCAGCTTCGGGACTAGCGGGAGGTTTGAGCAGTACTTC. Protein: CASSFGTSGRFEQYF.

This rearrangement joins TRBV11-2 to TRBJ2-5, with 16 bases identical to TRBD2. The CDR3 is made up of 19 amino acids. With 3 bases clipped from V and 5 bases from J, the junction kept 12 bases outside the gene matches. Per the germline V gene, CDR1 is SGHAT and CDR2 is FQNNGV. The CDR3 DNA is TGTGCCAGCAGCTTTCTAACGAGGGGACTAGCGGGAGGGAGGGAGACCCAGTACTTC. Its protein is CASSFLTRGLAGGRETQYF.

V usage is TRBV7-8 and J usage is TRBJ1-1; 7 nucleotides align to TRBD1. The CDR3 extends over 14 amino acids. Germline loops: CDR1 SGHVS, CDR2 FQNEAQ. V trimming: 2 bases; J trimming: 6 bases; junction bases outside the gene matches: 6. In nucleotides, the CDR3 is TGTGCCAGCAGCTTATGGGAGGGGGCGGCTGAAGCTTTCTTT. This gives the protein CASSLWEGAAEAFF.

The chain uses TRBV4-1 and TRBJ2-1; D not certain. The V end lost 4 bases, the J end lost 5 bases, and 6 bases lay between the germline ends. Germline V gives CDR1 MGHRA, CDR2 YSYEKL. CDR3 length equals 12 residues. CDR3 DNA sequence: TGCGCCAGCAGCCCCGAAAACAATGAGCAGTTCTTC. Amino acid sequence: CASSPENNEQFF.

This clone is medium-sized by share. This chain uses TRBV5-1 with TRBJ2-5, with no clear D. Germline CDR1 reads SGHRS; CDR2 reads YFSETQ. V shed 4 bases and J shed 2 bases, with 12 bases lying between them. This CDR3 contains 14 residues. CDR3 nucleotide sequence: TGCGCCAGCAGCCCGGACGGAGAACAAGAGACCCAGTACTTC. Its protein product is CASSPDGEQETQYF. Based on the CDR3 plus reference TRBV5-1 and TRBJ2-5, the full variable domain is KAGVTQTPRYLIKTRGQQVTLSCSPISGHRSVSWYQQTPGQGLQFLFEYFSETQRNKGNFPGRFSGRQFSNSRSEMNVSTLELGDSALYLCASSPDGEQETQYFGPGTRLLVL.

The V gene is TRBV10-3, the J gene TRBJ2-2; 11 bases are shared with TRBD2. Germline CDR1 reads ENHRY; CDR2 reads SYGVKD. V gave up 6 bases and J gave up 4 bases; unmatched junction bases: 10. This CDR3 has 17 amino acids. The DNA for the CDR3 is TGTGCCATCAGAGGACTAGCGGGCCAAACTACCACCGGGGAGCTGTTTTTT. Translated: CAIRGLAGQTTTGELFF.